These 14 T cell receptor beta chains were all obtained from the same sample, sequenced in a study of blood T cell repertoires in COVID-19. Libraries were prepared by immunoSEQ multiplex PCR; TCRdb keeps only in-frame clonotypes and omits some of them. The sample consists of about 210,000 clones, around nine tenths of them appearing once. The material sequenced was PBMCs or T cells enriched from blood (not recorded which). The receptors were sampled from a woman in her thirties who had been exposed to COVID-19.

In nucleotides, the CDR3 is TGTGCCATCAGTGGATTCGACAGGACAGATACGCAGTATTTT. This translates into CAISGFDRTDTQYF. V and J are TRBV10-3 and TRBJ2-3; D possibly corresponds to TRBD1 (6 bases). V was clipped by 4 bases and J by 3 bases, with 11 bases between them. The germline V gene has CDR1 ENHRY and CDR2 SYGVKD. The CDR3 is 14 residues long.

The rearrangement links TRBV10-3 to TRBJ1-1; 11 nucleotides match TRBD1. Germline CDR1 reads ENHRY; CDR2 reads SYGVKD. V dropped 3 bases and J dropped 3; count of bases not matched to a gene: 12. The CDR3 covers 18 residues. The CDR3 spells CAISEHRTGGTRDTEAFF. DNA for the CDR3: TGTGCCATCAGTGAACATAGGACAGGGGGCACCCGTGACACTGAAGCTTTCTTT.

This clone was observed once. This chain uses TRBV6-5 with TRBJ1-4; tentative D call: TRBD1 (6 bases). The CDR3 extends over 15 amino acids. Germline lookup yields CDR1 MNHEY and CDR2 SVGAGI. V lost 6 bases, J lost 6 bases, and 17 bases lay in between. The CDR3 is CASSLRGSKDEKLFF. CDR3 DNA: TGTGCCAGCAGCCTAAGGGGGTCAAAGGATGAAAAACTGTTTTTT.

This sequence joins TRBV5-1 and TRBJ1-1; D remains ambiguous. V lost 0 bases to trimming and J lost 1 base, with 7 bases between them. CDR1 is SGHRS and CDR2 is YFSETQ in the germline V gene. CDR3 length: 14 amino acids. The CDR3 loop is CASSLEGGNTEAFF. The CDR3 nucleotides are TGCGCCAGCAGCTTGGAGGGAGGGAACACTGAAGCTTTCTTT.

This chain uses TRBV11-3 with TRBJ1-4; no reliable D call. V was trimmed by 3 bases and J by 5 bases, leaving 13 bases between them. Germline V gives CDR1 SGHNT, CDR2 YENEEA. This CDR3 has 15 amino acids. The CDR3 DNA is TGTGCCAGCAGCTTCGGTCCGAGAGGGAATGAAAAACTGTTTTTT. This translates into CASSFGPRGNEKLFF.

The genes are TRBV1 and TRBJ1-5; TRBD1, the D gene given by the table, was not confirmed from the DNA. TRBV1 is an annotated pseudogene. The CDR3 runs 14 residues. In DNA form, the CDR3 reads TGCACCAGAAAGAGGACAGGGCGAGACCAGCCCCAGCATTTT. Its protein product is CTRKRTGRDQPQHF.

CDR3 residues: CAISEGQATSGNTIYF. The CDR3 DNA reads as TGTGCCATCAGTGAGGGACAAGCAACTTCTGGAAACACCATATATTTT. V usage is TRBV10-3 and J usage is TRBJ1-3, with D possibly being TRBD1 (5 bases). The CDR3 runs 16 residues. The germline gives CDR1 ENHRY, CDR2 SYGVKD. V gave up 2 bases and J gave up 1 base, with 12 bases separating them.

This chain uses TRBV5-8 with TRBJ2-2; tentatively, D is TRBD1 (6 bases). This CDR3 spans 14 amino acids. V shed 3 bases and J shed 0 bases, with 6 bases lying between them. Germline CDR1 and CDR2: SGHTS and YDEGEE. This CDR3 reads CASSWTANTGELFF. Here the CDR3 DNA reads TGTGCCAGCAGCTGGACAGCGAACACCGGGGAGCTGTTTTTT.

The V gene is TRBV2, the J gene TRBJ1-1, with TRBD1 matching over 7 bases. This CDR3 is 13 amino acids long. From germline, CDR1 is SNHLY and CDR2 FYNNEI. The V and J ends lost 4 bases and 4 bases, in that order; junction bases with no gene match: 3. The CDR3 here is CASSGDRVTEAFF. The DNA of the CDR3 is TGTGCCAGCAGTGGAGACAGGGTCACTGAAGCTTTCTTT.

The chain uses TRBV21-1 and TRBJ1-5. TRBV21-1 is recorded as a pseudogene. This CDR3 spans 16 amino acids. The DNA for the CDR3 is TGTGCCAGCAGCAAAGGACGGGCGGGGATCAATCAGCCCCAGCATTTT. Encoded protein: CASSKGRAGINQPQHF.

This sequence joins TRBV27 and TRBJ1-2; 11 bases fit TRBD1. The CDR3 totals 17 residues. Germline loops: CDR1 MNHEY, CDR2 SMNVEV (reference sequence). The V gene end was trimmed by 4 bases and the J gene end by 7 bases; junction bases not matched to a gene: 14. CDR3 bases: TGTGCCAGCAGTTCCCGTGGGACAGGGGGTAGGATAATTGGCTACACCTTC. Its protein product is CASSSRGTGGRIIGYTF.

The V and J genes are TRBV2 and TRBJ2-7; maybe TRBD2 (6 bases). The germline V gene encodes CDR1 SNHLY and CDR2 FYNNEI. V lost 2 bases to trimming and J lost 0 bases, with 20 bases between them. This CDR3 is 18 amino acids long. CDR3: CASSERRETGGSSYEQYF. For the CDR3, the DNA is TGTGCCAGCAGTGAAAGACGGGAGACCGGGGGTTCCTCCTACGAGCAGTACTTC.

The chain joins TRBV5-1 to TRBJ2-1; 10 bases are a match to TRBD2. V was clipped by 1 base and J by 10 bases; unmatched bases: 8. The germline CDR1 and CDR2 sequences are SGHRS and YFSETQ. The CDR3 is 15 amino acids. The CDR3 DNA reads TGCGCCAGCAGCTTGTCTAGCGGGGGCCCCGCGGAGCAGTTCTTC. The encoded protein is CASSLSSGGPAEQFF.

This chain connects TRBV5-1 to TRBJ2-3; a weak D match, TRBD2 (5 bases). V gave up 3 bases and J gave up 0 bases, with 11 bases separating them. Germline V gene sequence: CDR1 SGHRS, CDR2 YFSETQ. The CDR3 runs to 15 residues. CDR3 residues: CASSSPGDSTDTQYF. The CDR3 DNA sequence: TGCGCCAGCAGCTCACCCGGGGATAGCACAGATACGCAGTATTTT.